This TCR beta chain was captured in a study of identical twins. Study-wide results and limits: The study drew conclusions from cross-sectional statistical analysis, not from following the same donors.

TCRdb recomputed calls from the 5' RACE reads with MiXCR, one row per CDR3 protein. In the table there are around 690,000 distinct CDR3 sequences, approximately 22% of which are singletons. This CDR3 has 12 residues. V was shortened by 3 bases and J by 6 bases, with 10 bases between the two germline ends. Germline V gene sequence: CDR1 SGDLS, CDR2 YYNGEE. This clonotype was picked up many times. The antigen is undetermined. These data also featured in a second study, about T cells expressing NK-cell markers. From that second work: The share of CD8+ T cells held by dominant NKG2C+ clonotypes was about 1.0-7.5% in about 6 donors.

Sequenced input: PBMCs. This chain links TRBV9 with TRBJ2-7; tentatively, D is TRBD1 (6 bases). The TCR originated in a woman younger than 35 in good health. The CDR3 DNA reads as TGTGCCAGCAGCGACACAGGGTTCGAGCAGTACTTC. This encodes CASSDTGFEQYF.